Each of the 31 T cell receptor beta chains below was sequenced from the same sample in a study of blood T cell repertoires in COVID-19. The method was immunoSEQ multiplex PCR; TCRdb's version includes in-frame clones alone and lacks a portion of them. In the table there are a few hundred thousand clones, approximately 87% of which are singletons. Sequencing was performed on PBMCs or T cells enriched from blood (not recorded which). These receptor sequences come from a woman between 40 and 50 years old who had recovered from COVID-19.

The chain combines TRBV2 with TRBJ1-1; TRBD1 matches 7 bases. Germline V gene lookup returns CDR1 SNHLY and CDR2 FYNNEI. The CDR3 is made up of 15 amino acids. Trimming removed 7 bases from V and 1 base from J; junction bases left unmatched: 9. The CDR3 here is CASNRDRPSNTEAFF. The CDR3 DNA is TGTGCCAGCAACCGGGACAGACCTTCGAACACTGAAGCTTTCTTT.

There are a few counts of this clone. The V call is TRBV11-2, the J call TRBJ1-1, with a weak D call TRBD1 (6 bases). Germline V gene data show CDR1 as SGHAT and CDR2 as FQNNGV. This CDR3 contains 14 residues. V lost 0 bases to trimming and J lost 4 bases, with 9 bases between them. Here the CDR3 reads CASSLEGAGTEAFF. DNA of the CDR3: TGTGCCAGCAGCTTAGAGGGGGCGGGCACTGAAGCTTTCTTT.

This rearrangement joins TRBV25-1 to TRBJ2-3, with D uncertain. Trimming cost V 4 bases and J 0 bases, with 2 bases left between them. This CDR3 has 12 amino acids. CDR1 is MGHDK, CDR2 SYGVNS, per germline. As DNA, the CDR3 is TGTGCCAGCAGTGCTAGCACAGATACGCAGTATTTT. Translating it yields CASSASTDTQYF.

This chain links TRBV6-2 or TRBV6-3 with TRBJ1-2; TRBD1 is a possible D gene (5 bases). Germline CDR1 MNHEY, CDR2 SVGEGT. The CDR3 extends over 13 amino acids. V was trimmed by 2 bases and J by 8 bases, leaving 12 bases between them. This chain's CDR3 is CASSYRGAWGYTF. The CDR3 nucleotides are TGTGCCAGCAGTTACCGTGGGGCTTGGGGCTACACCTTC.

The chain joins TRBV6-6 to TRBJ2-5; TRBD1 is a possible D gene (6 bases). There are 12 residues in the CDR3. The V gene's germline CDR1 is MNHNY and CDR2 SVGAGI (reference sequence). Trimming shortened V by 5 bases and J by 5 bases, and 9 bases separated the two germline ends. The chain's CDR3 is CASSPGDETQYF. DNA of the CDR3: TGTGCCAGCAGTCCAGGGGACGAGACCCAGTACTTC.

This chain joins TRBV27 and TRBJ2-7; 13 bases fit TRBD2. The CDR3 covers 15 residues. Germline V gene lookup returns CDR1 MNHEY and CDR2 SMNVEV (reference sequence). V shed 5 bases and J 5 bases; nucleotides not matched to a gene: 6. CDR3 nucleotide sequence: TGTGCCAGCAGTCTTACTAGCGGGAGGGCCAACGAGCAGTACTTC. Translating it yields CASSLTSGRANEQYF.

The chain has TRBV29-1 and TRBJ2-6, with 9 bases identical to TRBD1. The CDR3 loop spans 16 amino acids. Germline CDR1 reads SQVTM; CDR2 reads ANQGSEA. V dropped 4 bases and J dropped 4; count of bases not matched to a gene: 8. CDR3 region: CSVVGQGFFGANVLTF. The CDR3 DNA is TGCAGCGTTGTAGGACAGGGGTTCTTCGGGGCCAACGTCCTGACTTTC.

The chain recombines TRBV19 with TRBJ2-7, with D possibly TRBD1 on 5 matching bases. The CDR3 length is 16 residues. The V gene's germline CDR1 is LNHDA and CDR2 SQIVND (reference sequence). The germline V and J ends were trimmed by 4 bases and 4 bases, with 20 bases remaining between them. The CDR3 reads CASSSGTSGLLYEQYF. CDR3 DNA sequence: TGTGCCAGTAGTAGCGGAACGTCAGGGTTACTATACGAGCAGTACTTC.

The V call is TRBV5-1, the J call TRBJ1-5; no clear D gene. Germline CDR1 SGHRS, CDR2 YFSETQ. The V gene lost 4 bases and the J gene lost 0 bases, with 14 bases spanning the gap. CDR3 length: 16 residues. The CDR3 region is CASSLIPGNSNQPQHF. The CDR3 DNA reads TGCGCCAGCAGCCTAATCCCGGGAAATAGCAATCAGCCCCAGCATTTT. Full variable domain (rest looked up from reference TRBV5-1 and TRBJ1-5): KAGVTQTPRYLIKTRGQQVTLSCSPISGHRSVSWYQQTPGQGLQFLFEYFSETQRNKGNFPGRFSGRQFSNSRSEMNVSTLELGDSALYLCASSLIPGNSNQPQHFGDGTRLSIL.

This clone has only one observation. Here the CDR3 reads CASSQDYRETQYF. The CDR3 DNA is TGTGCCAGCAGCCAAGATTATCGAGAGACCCAGTACTTC. V is TRBV14 and J is TRBJ2-5; D unresolved. The CDR3 spans 13 residues. Trimming took 0 bases from V and 4 from J, leaving 6 bases between them. Per the germline V gene, CDR1 is SGHDN and CDR2 is FVKESK.

The J gene is TRBJ1-5, the V gene TRBV29-1, with TRBD1 identical over 10 bases. CDR3 length: 13 residues. The V and J ends lost 7 bases and 9 bases, in that order; junction bases with no gene match: 9. CDR1 is SQVTM, CDR2 ANQGSEA, per germline. The CDR3 loop reads CSAGTGDAGPQHF. The CDR3 nucleotides read TGCAGCGCGGGGACAGGGGACGCAGGGCCCCAGCATTTT.

The chain uses TRBV10-1 and TRBJ2-3; 12 bases line up with TRBD2. After removal of 5 bases from V and 6 bases from J, the junction contained 6 bases not matched to a gene. This CDR3 contains 15 residues. Germline loops: CDR1 WNHNN, CDR2 SYGVQD (reference sequence). The CDR3 sequence: CASSRTSGAGDTQYF. The CDR3 DNA reads as TGCGCCAGCAGTAGGACTAGCGGGGCGGGGGATACGCAGTATTTT.

The CDR3 DNA reads TGTGCCAGCAGCTCTCTAGCGGATAGCTCCTACGAGCAGTACTTC. Protein: CASSSLADSSYEQYF. The genes are TRBV13 and TRBJ2-7; 7 nucleotides align to TRBD2. This CDR3 has 15 residues. Germline values: CDR1 PRHDT, CDR2 FYEKMQ (reference sequence). V trimming: 4 bases; J trimming: 0 bases; junction bases outside the gene matches: 6.

The gene calls are TRBV19 and TRBJ1-1; tentatively, D is TRBD1 (5 bases). In germline, CDR1 is LNHDA, CDR2 SQIVND (reference sequence). The CDR3 is 14 residues long. Trimming shortened V by 5 bases and J by 1 base, and 11 bases separated the two germline ends. Here the CDR3 DNA reads TGTGCCAGTAGTGGAGACAGATCGAACACTGAAGCTTTCTTT. Translated: CASSGDRSNTEAFF.

This sequence joins TRBV5-6 and TRBJ2-3; 14 positions agree with TRBD2. CDR1 SGHDT and CDR2 YYEEEE come from the germline V gene. J was trimmed by 5 bases and V by 4 bases; bases with no gene match: 6. The CDR3 covers 16 residues. The CDR3, as DNA: TGTGCCAGCAGCATGGGACTAGCGGGAGAAGGAGATACGCAGTATTTT. It yields the protein CASSMGLAGEGDTQYF. The variable domain in full, with the rest retrieved from reference TRBV5-6 and TRBJ2-3, is DAGVTQSPTHLIKTRGQQVTLRCSPKSGHDTVSWYQQALGQGPQFIFQYYEEEERQRGNFPDRFSGHQFPNYSSELNVNALLLGDSALYLCASSMGLAGEGDTQYFGPGTRLTVL.

This sequence joins TRBV29-1 and TRBJ1-2; 7 bases are shared with TRBD1. Trimming took 4 bases from V and 4 from J; bases not matched to a gene: 6. The CDR3 is 13 residues long. Looked up from germline, CDR1 is SQVTM and CDR2 is ANQGSEA. CDR3 sequence reads: CSVGTGGLYGYTF. CDR3 DNA sequence: TGCAGCGTTGGGACAGGAGGCCTCTATGGCTACACCTTC.

This clone was seen a single time. The V gene is TRBV24-1, the J gene TRBJ1-1; the D gene is possibly TRBD1 (5 bases). Between the trimmed V and J ends, which lost 0 bases and 1 base, there was a span of 26 bases. This CDR3 has 21 amino acids. Germline values: CDR1 KGHDR, CDR2 SFDVKD. The CDR3 nucleotides are TGTGCCACCAGTGATTTGCGGAGCGGGTTGTTGGGACGGGGTGGGAACACTGAAGCTTTCTTT. It codes for CATSDLRSGLLGRGGNTEAFF.

This clone has a single count. This chain links TRBV18 with TRBJ2-1; maybe TRBD2 (6 bases). CDR1 is KGHSH, CDR2 LQKENI, per germline. Trimming left V 4 bases short and J 4 bases short, with 17 bases between. The CDR3 spans 16 residues. CDR3 in amino acids: CASSRVPEGSYNEQFF. Here the CDR3 DNA reads TGTGCCAGCTCACGTGTCCCGGAGGGCTCTTACAATGAGCAGTTCTTC.

This clone occurred once. The chain links TRBV7-2 to TRBJ2-1; D may be TRBD1 (5 bases). V was clipped by 5 bases and J by 10 bases, with 18 bases between them. CDR1 and CDR2 (germline): SGHTA, FQGNSA. This CDR3 is built from 14 residues. CDR3 sequence: CASSPKTPPGEQFF. CDR3 in DNA: TGTGCCAGCAGCCCTAAGACTCCGCCAGGGGAGCAGTTCTTC.

The chain is built from TRBV2 and TRBJ2-7, with TRBD1 as a possible D gene (6 bases). CDR1 and CDR2 from the germline V gene are SNHLY and FYNNEI. The CDR3 contains 13 residues. The ends were cut back, 9 bases at V and 0 bases at J, with 12 bases in the middle. CDR3 loop: CASGGDNSYEQYF. The CDR3 nucleotides read TGTGCCAGTGGTGGGGACAACTCCTACGAGCAGTACTTC. The whole variable domain, remainder taken from reference TRBV2 and TRBJ2-7, is EPEVTQTPSHQVTQMGQEVILRCVPISNHLYFYWYRQILGQKVEFLVSFYNNEISEKSEIFDDQFSVERPDGSNFTLKIRSTKLEDSAMYFCASGGDNSYEQYFGPGTRLTVT.

The rearrangement links TRBV6-6 to TRBJ2-5; TRBD2 aligns across 13 bases. V trimming: 6 bases; J trimming: 4 bases; junction bases outside the gene matches: 8. Germline V gene sequence: CDR1 MNHNY, CDR2 SVGAGI (reference sequence). The CDR3 sequence is 16 residues long. As DNA, the CDR3 is TGTGCCAGCAGGCCACTAGCGGGAGGGCCGCGAGAGACCCAGTACTTC. Its translation: CASRPLAGGPRETQYF.

The V call is TRBV25-1, the J call TRBJ2-7; D is perhaps TRBD2 (6 bases). Deletions cut 2 bases from V and 0 bases from J, with 8 bases between. The CDR3 contains 14 residues. Germline lookup yields CDR1 MGHDK and CDR2 SYGVNS. The CDR3 region has the DNA TGTGCCAGCAGTGAAAGCGGGTACTCCTACGAGCAGTACTTC. Translating it yields CASSESGYSYEQYF.

The sample holds a few counts of this clone. V usage is TRBV6-6 and J usage is TRBJ2-2; D may be TRBD2 (5 bases). The V end lost 0 bases, the J end lost 7 bases, and 9 bases lay between the germline ends. Germline CDR1 MNHNY, CDR2 SVGAGI (reference sequence). The CDR3 is 14 residues long. The CDR3 DNA reads TGTGCCAGCAGTTACTCTAGCGTCGGCGGGGAGCTGTTTTTT. Its protein is CASSYSSVGGELFF.

The genes are TRBV5-1 and TRBJ1-6; no firm D call. The CDR3 loop spans 16 amino acids. CDR1 and CDR2 from the germline V gene are SGHRS and YFSETQ. Trimming shortened V by 0 bases and J by 8 bases, and 15 bases separated the two germline ends. The CDR3 here is CASSLVEGPKDSPLHF. DNA of the CDR3: TGCGCCAGCAGCTTGGTGGAGGGCCCAAAGGATTCACCCCTCCACTTT.

J is TRBJ2-5 and V is TRBV24-1, with D perhaps TRBD2 (6 bases). This CDR3 comprises 13 residues. The germline V gene encodes CDR1 KGHDR and CDR2 SFDVKD. V was shortened by 7 bases and J by 4 bases, with 12 bases between the two germline ends. The CDR3 DNA is TGTGCCACCAGCTTACGGGGGTTAGAGACCCAGTACTTC. It encodes CATSLRGLETQYF.

The chain is built from TRBV5-1 and TRBJ2-5, with 9 bases identical to TRBD2. The CDR3 is 14 amino acids. Germline lookup yields CDR1 SGHRS and CDR2 YFSETQ. The J segment lost 3 bases and the V segment lost 2 bases, leaving 2 bases of the junction unmatched. This CDR3 reads CASSFGGGEETQYF. The CDR3 nucleotides are TGCGCCAGCAGCTTCGGCGGGGGGGAAGAGACCCAGTACTTC.

The V and J genes are TRBV27 and TRBJ1-4; 7 bases map to TRBD1. Germline V lookup: CDR1 MNHEY, CDR2 SMNVEV (reference sequence). The V segment lost 5 bases and the J segment 6 bases; nucleotides outside the gene matches: 6. This CDR3 spans 14 amino acids. The CDR3: CASSRQGPYEKLFF. CDR3 DNA sequence: TGTGCCAGCAGTCGACAGGGCCCCTATGAAAAACTGTTTTTT.

This rearrangement joins TRBV24-1 to TRBJ2-1, with 10 bases matching TRBD2. Germline-derived CDR1 and CDR2 are KGHDR and SFDVKD. V lost 6 bases to trimming and J lost 7 bases; unmatched junction nucleotides: 20. The CDR3 runs 19 residues. The CDR3: CATSQGSSLAGAPRNEQFF. The CDR3 coding sequence is TGTGCCACCAGTCAGGGATCGAGTCTAGCGGGAGCGCCGAGAAATGAGCAGTTCTTC.

The chain combines TRBV2 with TRBJ2-3, with D possibly TRBD1 on 6 matching bases. The CDR3 loop spans 15 amino acids. The ends were cut back, 0 bases at V and 5 bases at J, with 12 bases in the middle. Per the germline V gene, CDR1 is SNHLY and CDR2 is FYNNEI. In nucleotides, the CDR3 is TGTGCCAGCAGTGAAGCAGGGGGATCGGGAGATACGCAGTATTTT. It codes for CASSEAGGSGDTQYF.

The chain recombines TRBV2 with TRBJ2-1; no reliable D call. The ends were cut back, 8 bases at V and 8 bases at J, with 13 bases in the middle. The CDR3 covers 12 residues. Germline lookup yields CDR1 SNHLY and CDR2 FYNNEI. The chain's CDR3 is CASRGGADEQFF. The CDR3 nucleotides read TGTGCCAGCCGTGGCGGAGCTGATGAGCAGTTCTTC.

This clone was recorded only once. V is TRBV10-3 and J is TRBJ1-1; 7 nucleotides match TRBD1. The CDR3 sequence is 12 residues long. V dropped 10 bases and J dropped 0; count of bases not matched to a gene: 2. Germline V gene data show CDR1 as ENHRY and CDR2 as SYGVKD. The CDR3 reads CATQGLNTEAFF. The CDR3 nucleotides read TGTGCCACACAGGGGTTGAACACTGAAGCTTTCTTT.